These 5 T cell receptor beta chains were sequenced from one sample in a study. MiXCR, run by TCRdb on the RT-PCR reads, gives a single entry per CDR3 protein. This table has about 680,000 distinct CDR3 sequences, approximately 15% appearing once. Sequenced material: memory CD4+ T cells from blood. These TCRs come from a female donor in good health, serving as a healthy control.

This clonotype appeared many times. This chain links TRBV4-3 with TRBJ2-5, with D maybe TRBD1 (6 bases). The V end lost 2 bases, the J end lost 5 bases, and 15 bases lay between the germline ends. This CDR3 contains 15 residues. Germline V gene lookup returns CDR1 LGHNA and CDR2 YSLEER. The chain's CDR3 is CASSQILGGGETQYF. Here the CDR3 DNA reads TGCGCCAGCAGCCAAATCCTTGGGGGCGGCGAGACCCAGTACTTC.

This clonotype was counted a few times. The V and J genes are TRBV7-2 and TRBJ1-1; D call uncertain. Trimming pared 5 bases from V and 6 bases from J, leaving 19 bases between. Germline CDR1 and CDR2: SGHTA and FQGNSA. This CDR3 has 15 amino acids. This CDR3 is CASSDRDTLAAEAFF. The CDR3 region has the DNA TGTGCCAGCAGCGACCGTGACACCCTAGCCGCTGAAGCTTTCTTT.

This clonotype has a handful of counts. V gene TRBV12-2 combines with J gene TRBJ1-2. TRBV12-2 is a pseudogene segment. There are 13 residues in the CDR3. CDR3 loop: CASRLVVCYGYTF. DNA of the CDR3: TGTGCAAGTCGCTTAGTGGTCTGCTATGGCTACACCTTC.

The chain couples TRBV12-3 or TRBV12-4 to TRBJ2-1, with a possible D match to TRBD2 (5 bases). Between the trimmed V and J ends, which lost 5 bases and 0 bases, there was a span of 11 bases. The CDR3 consists of 15 residues. The CDR3 nucleotides read TGTGCCAGCAGTAATGTGGCGGGCTCCTACAATGAGCAGTTCTTC. Its translation is CASSNVAGSYNEQFF.

This clonotype was recorded many times. The chain uses TRBV12-3 or TRBV12-4 and TRBJ2-7, with 13 positions matching TRBD2. The V gene end was trimmed by 5 bases and the J gene end by 5 bases; junction bases not matched to a gene: 9. The CDR3 has 16 residues. The CDR3 protein is CASSRQLAGGPHEQYF. CDR3 DNA: TGTGCCAGCAGTCGTCAACTAGCGGGAGGGCCCCACGAGCAGTACTTC.